These 20 T cell receptor beta chains originate from one sample sequenced in a study of T-cell reconstitution after alpha-beta-depleted transplantation in children. The authors prepared the TCRbeta library with unique molecular identifiers. In TCRdb, the PCR reads were re-called with MiXCR into one record per CDR3 protein. In the table there are some 530,000 distinct CDR3 sequences, about 12% of which are singletons. The sequences come from PBMCs from the stem cell graft donor, collected from the stem cell graft. These receptors all come from a human donor who donated a stem cell graft to a child with combined immunodeficiency.

This rearrangement joins TRBV12-3 or TRBV12-4 to TRBJ2-1, with D tentatively TRBD1 or TRBD2 (5 bases each). This CDR3 contains 14 residues. V was pared by 6 bases and J by 5 bases, with 14 bases between. CDR3 protein: CASRGSGPDNEQFF. In DNA form, the CDR3 reads TGTGCCAGCAGGGGGTCGGGGCCGGACAATGAGCAGTTCTTC.

The table lists this clonotype with many counts. The chain combines TRBV7-2 with TRBJ2-7; D remains unclear. V was pared by 2 bases and J by 0 bases, with 8 bases between. The CDR3 consists of 14 residues. The germline CDR1 and CDR2 sequences are SGHTA and FQGNSA. The CDR3 reads CASSLSHSSYEQYF. The CDR3 nucleotides are TGTGCCAGCAGCTTATCTCACAGCTCCTACGAGCAGTACTTC.

This clonotype was observed at least ten times. V usage is TRBV4-3 and J usage is TRBJ1-6; TRBD1 is a possible D gene (5 bases). Germline V gene data show CDR1 as LGHNA and CDR2 as YSLEER. Deletions cut 0 bases from V and 10 bases from J, with 13 bases between. The CDR3 is 15 residues long. For the CDR3, the DNA is TGCGCCAGCAGCCAAGAAGCGGGACCAGGATCACCCCTCCACTTT. Protein: CASSQEAGPGSPLHF.

This sequence joins TRBV5-5 and TRBJ2-2, with D possibly TRBD1 on 6 matching bases. The ends were cut back, 3 bases at V and 6 bases at J, with 12 bases in the middle. From germline, CDR1 is SGHKS and CDR2 YYEKEE (reference sequence). The CDR3 has 14 residues. CDR3 DNA: TGTGCCAGCAGCTGGGGGCATCAGGCCGGGGAGCTGTTTTTT. Residues: CASSWGHQAGELFF.

The rearrangement joins TRBV30 to TRBJ2-3; tentative D call: TRBD1 (6 bases). Per the germline V gene, CDR1 is GTSNPN and CDR2 is SVGIG (reference sequence). This CDR3 is built from 14 residues. Deletions cut 4 bases from V and 0 bases from J, with 11 bases between. CDR3 nucleotide sequence: TGTGCCTGGATCAGGGGTGGGAGCACAGATACGCAGTATTTT. Translated: CAWIRGGSTDTQYF.

The gene calls are TRBV5-6 and TRBJ2-7; a weak D match, TRBD1 (5 bases). Germline V CDR1 and CDR2: SGHDT, YYEEEE. Trimming removed 0 bases from V and 1 base from J, with 8 bases in between. The CDR3 spans 14 residues. CDR3: CASSLVTGSYEQYF. The CDR3 region has the DNA TGTGCCAGCAGCTTGGTCACAGGATCCTACGAGCAGTACTTC.

In this sample, this clonotype turned up a few times. The J gene is TRBJ2-7, the V gene TRBV12-3 or TRBV12-4; 7 nucleotides align to TRBD1. The V gene end was trimmed by 4 bases and the J gene end by 0 bases; junction bases not matched to a gene: 6. This CDR3 contains 15 residues. The CDR3 sequence is CASSSGTDNSYEQYF. The CDR3 coding sequence is TGTGCCAGCAGTTCCGGGACAGATAACTCCTACGAGCAGTACTTC.

This clonotype was counted only a few times. The genes are TRBV5-1 and TRBJ1-6; possible D gene TRBD1, 5 bases. Germline CDR1 reads SGHRS; CDR2 reads YFSETQ. The CDR3 is made up of 17 amino acids. V lost 4 bases, J lost 11 bases, and 25 bases lay in between. The CDR3 region is CASSLGRPRDLRAPLHF. CDR3 DNA sequence: TGCGCCAGCAGCCTCGGAAGGCCCCGGGACCTAAGGGCACCCCTCCACTTT.

This clonotype was counted between two and nine times. J is TRBJ2-1 and V is TRBV7-9; 8 bases fit TRBD2. V shed 5 bases, J shed 3 bases, and the junction held 9 bases outside the gene matches. Per germline, CDR1 SEHNR and CDR2 FQNEAQ (reference sequence). The CDR3 length is 16 residues. The CDR3 DNA sequence: TGTGCCAGCAGCCCAGCGGGGGATCCCCACTACAATGAGCAGTTCTTC. Protein: CASSPAGDPHYNEQFF.

This clonotype was seen many times. This sequence joins TRBV9 and TRBJ2-2; D gene unclear. This CDR3 has 12 residues. The ends were cut back, 3 bases at V and 5 bases at J, with 5 bases in the middle. Germline-derived CDR1 and CDR2 are SGDLS and YYNGEE. The CDR3 here is CASSDSTGELFF. The CDR3 region has the DNA TGTGCCAGCAGCGATTCTACCGGGGAGCTGTTTTTT.

The CDR3 sequence is CSVLIYNEQFF. The CDR3 DNA is TGCAGCGTTCTGATCTACAATGAGCAGTTCTTC. The genes are TRBV29-1 and TRBJ2-1; D ambiguous. CDR3 length: 11 residues. The germline V and J ends were trimmed by 5 bases and 3 bases, with 5 bases remaining between them. Per the germline V gene, CDR1 is SQVTM and CDR2 is ANQGSEA.

This clonotype was found a few times. The CDR3 region has the DNA TGCGCCAGCAGTTCAACGTCTCTAGCGGGGGCCTACGAGCAGTACTTC. Protein: CASSSTSLAGAYEQYF. The rearrangement uses TRBV4-3 and TRBJ2-7, with 10 bases lining up with TRBD2. V shed 6 bases, J shed 2 bases, and the junction held 10 bases outside the gene matches. There are 16 residues in the CDR3. Per germline, CDR1 LGHNA and CDR2 YSLEER.

The chain is built from TRBV12-1 and TRBJ2-5; TRBD1 reflects the table's D call only, with no check against the DNA. TRBV12-1 is a pseudogene locus. CDR3 length: 14 residues. CDR3 coding DNA: TGTGCCAGCAGCTTCGGAGACAGTCTGGAGACCCAGTACTTC. Amino acids: CASSFGDSLETQYF.

This clonotype showed up just a few times. The chain links TRBV12-3 or TRBV12-4 to TRBJ2-5; weak D call: TRBD2 (5 bases). The CDR3 length is 15 residues. Trimming took off 5 bases at V and 7 bases at J, with 20 bases between the two ends. The CDR3 DNA sequence: TGTGCCAGCAGTCCCCCTTATATGCTCCGGGGGACCCAGTACTTC. Protein: CASSPPYMLRGTQYF.

This chain joins TRBV6-1 and TRBJ2-7, with no clear D. The CDR3 is 14 amino acids. Trimming cost V 7 bases and J 0 bases, with 13 bases left between them. From germline, CDR1 is MNHNS and CDR2 SASEGT. CDR3 sequence: CASTPAHRSYEQYF. CDR3 sequence (DNA): TGTGCCAGCACACCCGCCCATCGCTCCTACGAGCAGTACTTC.

The table lists this clonotype with a few counts. The chain is built from TRBV20-1 and TRBJ2-5; D uncertain. The V gene lost 0 bases and the J gene lost 2 bases, with 16 bases spanning the gap. Germline CDR1 reads DFQATT; CDR2 reads SNEGSKA (reference sequence). CDR3 length equals 16 residues. CDR3 in DNA: TGCAGTGCTAGAGATAGAGCTTTCCTGGGGCAAGAGACCCAGTACTTC. This sequence encodes CSARDRAFLGQETQYF.

The V call is TRBV6-2 or TRBV6-3, the J call TRBJ2-1; no clear D gene. The V gene lost 2 bases and the J gene lost 6 bases, with 14 bases spanning the gap. The V gene's germline CDR1 is MNHEY and CDR2 SVGEGT. The CDR3 contains 15 residues. CDR3 protein: CASSYRTWISNEQFF. CDR3 coding DNA: TGTGCCAGCAGTTACCGGACCTGGATATCCAATGAGCAGTTCTTC.

V and J are TRBV6-1 and TRBJ2-3, with D possibly matching TRBD1 (6 bases). CDR1 and CDR2 from the germline V gene are MNHNS and SASEGT. The ends were cut back, 4 bases at V and 0 bases at J, with 8 bases in the middle. CDR3 length: 14 residues. CDR3: CASSGQASTDTQYF. Written as DNA, the CDR3 is TGTGCCAGCAGTGGACAGGCTAGCACAGATACGCAGTATTTT.

This clonotype was seen at least ten times. This rearrangement joins TRBV5-1 to TRBJ1-1; D gene ambiguous. Germline V gene sequence: CDR1 SGHRS, CDR2 YFSETQ. V dropped 4 bases and J dropped 1 base, with 11 bases sitting between them. CDR3 size: 14 residues. CDR3 amino acids: CASSPGRENTEAFF. The CDR3 DNA reads TGCGCCAGCAGCCCTGGGAGGGAGAACACTGAAGCTTTCTTT.

The genes are TRBV12-3 or TRBV12-4 and TRBJ2-7; 8 bases map to TRBD2. V lost 3 bases and J lost 6; bases outside the gene matches: 4. The CDR3 totals 13 residues. The CDR3 loop reads CASSFGRVSEQYF. DNA of the CDR3: TGTGCCAGCAGTTTCGGGAGGGTTAGCGAGCAGTACTTC.